These 17 T cell receptor beta chains share one sample of origin, sequenced in a study of tumor and adjacent non-tumor tissue in lung cancer. No cell sorting was done before RNA was extracted from the tissue. A modified ARM-PCR protocol with three rounds of nested PCR amplified TCRbeta. TCRdb re-derived calls from the multiplex PCR reads in MiXCR, one entry per CDR3 protein. The sample includes 65,000 to 80,000 distinct CDR3 sequences, roughly 73% of them seen just once. The specimen was lung tumor tissue. The receptors derive from a man between 60 and 70 years old with non-small cell lung cancer.

The gene calls are TRBV11-1 and TRBJ2-1, with D hard to call. The J call may be wrong; the DNA end is better matched by TRBJ2-7. This CDR3 contains 15 residues. The germline gives CDR1 SGHAT, CDR2 FQDESV (reference sequence). The CDR3 region is CASSFDTYNTNEQYF. The CDR3 nucleotides read TGTGCCAGCAGCTTCGACACCTATAACACCAATGAGCAGTACTTC.

As to this clonotype: The junction differs from germline at one of its ends, possibly a read error. The rearrangement joins TRBV20-1 to TRBJ2-7; TRBD2 agrees at 15 bases. CDR1 and CDR2 (germline): DFQATT, SNEGSKA (reference sequence). The CDR3 extends over 18 amino acids. This CDR3 reads CSTSAGLAGGPDYYEQYF. The CDR3 DNA follows: TGCAGTACTAGCGCCGGACTAGCGGGAGGGCCGGATTACTACGAGCAGTACTTC.

This chain connects TRBV20-1 to TRBJ2-3; D not certain. The DNA matches TRBJ1-5 better at its end, which makes the J call doubtful. The CDR3 is 17 residues long. Germline CDR1 DFQATT, CDR2 SNEGSKA (reference sequence). For the CDR3, the DNA is TGCAGTGCTAGAGATAATTTGGAAACTAGCGGAACCGATACGCAGCATTTT. Translating gives CSARDNLETSGTDTQHF.

In the case of this clonotype: One junction end disagrees with the germline gene, perhaps due to a read error. This chain connects TRBV6-1 to TRBJ2-1; D gene ambiguous. The germline V gene has CDR1 MNHNS and CDR2 SASEGT. CDR3 length: 11 residues. CDR3 in amino acids: CASSAYDKQSF. The CDR3 coding sequence is TGTGCCAGCAGTGCGTACGATAAGCAGTCCTTC.

As for this clonotype: A read error may be the cause here, since a much bigger clone is one base away. The gene calls are TRBV5-1 and TRBJ2-7, with 10 bases fitting TRBD1. Germline assignment: CDR1 SGHRS and CDR2 YFSETQ. The CDR3 loop spans 12 amino acids. CDR3 sequence (DNA): TGCGCCAGCAGCGGGACAGGGGACGACCAGTACTTC. Its translation is CASSGTGDDQYF.

This clonotype appeared a few times. DNA for the CDR3: TGCAGCGTCGTTGGGCGGGGTTGGCGAGAGACCCAGTACTTC. The encoded protein is CSVVGRGWRETQYF. This chain links TRBV29-1 with TRBJ2-5, with TRBD2 as a possible D gene (6 bases). The ends were cut back, 6 bases at V and 4 bases at J, with 18 bases in the middle. The CDR3 sequence is 14 residues long. The germline V gene encodes CDR1 SQVTM and CDR2 ANQGSEA. The variable domain in full, completed from reference TRBV29-1 and TRBJ2-5, reads SAVISQKPSRDICQRGTSLTIQCQVDSQVTMMFWYRQQPGQSLTLIATANQGSEATYESGFVIDKFPISRPNLTFSTLTVSNMSPEDSSIYLCSVVGRGWRETQYFGPGTRLLVL.

The J gene is TRBJ2-2, the V gene TRBV14; weak D call: TRBD2 (6 bases). V dropped 8 bases and J dropped 5 bases, with 21 bases sitting between them. Germline V gene sequence: CDR1 SGHDN, CDR2 FVKESK. The CDR3 has 16 residues. CDR3 DNA: TGTGCCAGCTGCTTAATAGCGGCAGGTGGTACCGGGGAGCTGTTTTTT. This codes for CASCLIAAGGTGELFF.

A note on this clonotype: This sequence may be a read error, since a much larger clone differs from it by one base. CDR3 in amino acids: CASSPDRASHEQYF. Here the CDR3 DNA reads TGTGCCAGCAGTCCGGACAGGGCCTCCCACGAGCAGTACTTC. V gene TRBV5-6 combines with J gene TRBJ2-7; 8 bases are a match to TRBD1. Germline loops: CDR1 SGHDT, CDR2 YYEEEE. This CDR3 has 14 residues.

Details on this clonotype: It is likely a read error, because the conserved phenylalanine at the end of the CDR3 is missing. V usage is TRBV11-3 and J usage is TRBJ2-2, with D uncertain. Germline V gene sequence: CDR1 SGHNT, CDR2 YENEEA. There are 14 residues in the CDR3. The CDR3 is CASSLAANTGELFL. CDR3 coding DNA: TGTGCCAGCAGTTTAGCAGCCAACACTGGGGAGCTGTTTTTG.

The chain uses TRBV12-3 or TRBV12-4 and TRBJ2-7; D is unclear. CDR3 size: 14 residues. Trimming removed 3 bases from V and 0 bases from J, with 9 bases in between. This CDR3 reads CASSFLRSSYEQYF. The CDR3 coding sequence is TGTGCCAGCAGTTTTCTTCGTAGCTCCTACGAGCAGTACTTC.

This sequence joins TRBV20-1 and TRBJ1-3, with D uncertain. The germline gives CDR1 DFQATT, CDR2 SNEGSKA (reference sequence). Trimming left V 0 bases short and J 4 bases short, with 13 bases between. This CDR3 has 15 residues. This CDR3 is CSARDLGSMGNTIYF. The CDR3 DNA reads as TGCAGTGCTAGAGATTTGGGCAGCATGGGAAACACCATATATTTT.

This clonotype has a count of ten or more. The chain couples TRBV5-6 to TRBJ2-1; D is ambiguous. CDR1 is SGHDT, CDR2 YYEEEE, per germline. Trimming left V 1 base short and J 6 bases short, with 5 bases between. The CDR3 has 12 residues. CDR3 in amino acids: CASSLPPNEQFF. The CDR3 region has the DNA TGTGCCAGCAGCTTGCCCCCCAATGAGCAGTTCTTC.

Comment on this clonotype: The junction shows a germline mismatch at one end, possibly a read error. The chain links TRBV5-6 to TRBJ2-1; 7 bases match TRBD2. Per the germline V gene, CDR1 is SGHDT and CDR2 is YYEEEE. The CDR3 sequence is 15 residues long. The CDR3 sequence: CASSLVSGGYNKQFF. DNA for the CDR3: TGCGCCAGCAGCTTGGTTTCGGGAGGCTACAATAAGCAGTTCTTC.

Points on this clonotype: An end of the junction does not agree with germline; a read error may underlie this. The genes are TRBV5-5 and TRBJ1-2, with D uncertain. The V gene's germline CDR1 is SGHKS and CDR2 YYEKEE (reference sequence). This CDR3 has 13 residues. As DNA, the CDR3 is TGTGTCAGCAGCTTAACACTGTACTATGGCTACACCTTC. It translates to CVSSLTLYYGYTF.

Concerning this clonotype itself: In this CDR3 the conserved last residue, phenylalanine or tryptophan, is missing, so a read error is likely. The rearrangement joins TRBV20-1 to TRBJ1-5, with D tentatively TRBD1 (6 bases). CDR3 length equals 14 residues. Germline values: CDR1 DFQATT, CDR2 SNEGSKA (reference sequence). The CDR3 loop is CSASGDIINPPQHL. The CDR3 DNA follows: TGCAGTGCTAGTGGGGACATTATCAATCCGCCCCAGCATCTT.

The sample holds a few counts of this clonotype. V and J are TRBV28 and TRBJ2-7, with 8 bases lining up with TRBD2. This CDR3 region has 14 residues. CDR1 and CDR2 from the germline V gene are MDHEN and SYDVKM. V lost 9 bases and J lost 1; bases outside the gene matches: 8. In nucleotides, the CDR3 is TGTGCCAGTTACCGAGCGGGAGCGTCCTACGAGCAGTACTTC. This encodes CASYRAGASYEQYF. Full variable domain (missing parts from reference TRBV28 and TRBJ2-7): DVKVTQSSRYLVKRTGEKVFLECVQDMDHENMFWYRQDPGLGLRLIYFSYDVKMKEKGDIPEGYSVSREKKERFSLILESASTNQTSMYLCASYRAGASYEQYFGPGTRLTVT.

In its sample, this clonotype was seen a few times. Relative to the germline gene, one junction end is altered; a read error may explain this. The CDR3 region is CRASRGRGTEAFF. CDR3 DNA: TGTCGTGCTAGTCGGGGGAGAGGCACTGAAGCTTTCTTT. V usage is TRBV20-1 and J usage is TRBJ1-1, with D tentatively TRBD1 (5 bases). The V gene's germline CDR1 is DFQATT and CDR2 SNEGSKA (reference sequence). This CDR3 region has 13 residues.